There are many counts of the clone carrying this TCR beta chain. CDR3 regions were amplified by Arm-PCR using iRepertoire HTBI primers to build TCR beta libraries. TCRdb reprocessed the multiplex PCR reads with MiXCR, giving one entry per CDR3 protein. The data hold about 620,000 distinct CDR3 sequences, with about 15% observed a single time. Time point defined: newly diagnosed GD, antithyroid drugs for less than 3 months. The TCR library used RNA extracted from PBMCs. This record comes from a study of regulatory T cells in long-lasting Graves disease. There are 12 residues in the CDR3. V shed 6 bases and J shed 4 bases, with 7 bases lying between them. The germline CDR1 and CDR2 sequences are MNHEY and SVGEGT. The same specimen was also included in a second study, on T cells in Graves' hyperthyroidism and ophthalmopathy.

The source was peripheral blood mononuclear cells (PBMCs), collected at new diagnosis, from a patient treated with antithyroid drugs. The chain uses TRBV6-2 or TRBV6-3 and TRBJ2-1; D is unresolved. This TCR was sampled from a woman in her 30s with Graves disease. The CDR3 nucleotides are TGTGCCAGCAGCGACGGGTACAATGAGCAGTTCTTC. Its translation is CASSDGYNEQFF.